A single sample is the source of the 15 T cell receptor beta chains below, sequenced in a study of blood T cell repertoires in COVID-19. The repertoire was sequenced with immunoSEQ multiplex PCR; TCRdb's copy has only in-frame clones and lacks some. The sample holds around 210,000 clones, roughly 82% seen once. The sequencing input was peripheral blood. Receptor source: a human donor in a cohort sampled during active COVID-19.

The chain employs TRBV6-5 and TRBJ2-5, with 7 bases fitting TRBD1. Losses at the gene ends were 0 bases for V and 2 bases for J; bases not matched to a gene: 6. The germline V gene has CDR1 MNHEY and CDR2 SVGAGI. The CDR3 is 16 amino acids. CDR3 sequence reads: CASSYSVTGLQETQYF. CDR3 nucleotide sequence: TGTGCCAGCAGTTACTCGGTGACAGGGCTACAAGAGACCCAGTACTTC.

This chain uses TRBV6-1 with TRBJ1-6; D call uncertain. Germline lookup yields CDR1 MNHNS and CDR2 SASEGT. The CDR3 covers 14 residues. V lost 1 base, J lost 7 bases, and 8 bases lay in between. The CDR3 loop reads CASSEVFMNSPLHF. The DNA of the CDR3 is TGTGCCAGCAGTGAAGTGTTTATGAATTCACCCCTCCACTTT.

The rearrangement uses TRBV2 and TRBJ2-3; TRBD2 agrees at 13 bases. Germline CDR1 SNHLY, CDR2 FYNNEI. The CDR3 spans 16 residues. With 6 bases clipped from V and 4 bases from J, the junction kept 7 bases outside the gene matches. The CDR3 DNA reads TGTGCCAGCAGCCTTACTAGCGGGAGGGCCGCAGATACGCAGTATTTT. Its protein is CASSLTSGRAADTQYF.

The V and J genes are TRBV6-4 and TRBJ2-5; 8 nucleotides match TRBD1. Trimming at V came to 4 bases and at J to 4 bases, leaving 2 bases not matched to a gene. In germline, CDR1 is MRHNA, CDR2 SNTAGT. The CDR3 covers 13 residues. As DNA, the CDR3 is TGTGCCAGCAGTGGAGACAGGGGAGAGACCCAGTACTTC. Encoded protein: CASSGDRGETQYF.

The chain is built from TRBV21-1 and TRBJ1-5; the table assigns TRBD1, which was not confirmed against the DNA. TRBV21-1 is a recognized pseudogene. The CDR3 runs 17 residues. CDR3: CASSKEKTPYSNQPQHF. DNA of the CDR3: TGTGCCAGCAGCAAAGAGAAGACACCTTATAGCAATCAGCCCCAGCATTTT.

The J gene is TRBJ1-4, the V gene TRBV15; perhaps TRBD1 as D (5 bases). The germline CDR1 and CDR2 sequences are LNHNV and YYDKDF (reference sequence). This CDR3 is 17 amino acids long. V was cut by 3 bases and J by 4 bases, with 18 bases left in between. The DNA for the CDR3 is TGTGCCACCAGCAGCCAGCAGGGATTGGCGTTTAATGAAAAACTGTTTTTT. Its translation is CATSSQQGLAFNEKLFF.

The chain uses TRBV9 and TRBJ2-7; TRBD1 might be the D (7 bases). V lost 0 bases and J 3 bases, leaving 13 bases between the germline ends. Germline CDR1 is SGDLS and CDR2 is YYNGEE. The CDR3 is made up of 15 amino acids. CDR3 loop: CASSVGFQGGYEQYF. DNA of the CDR3: TGTGCCAGCAGCGTAGGTTTCCAGGGGGGCTACGAGCAGTACTTC.

This chain joins TRBV28 and TRBJ2-1; D may be TRBD1 (6 bases). The length of the CDR3 is 15 residues. Germline CDR1 is MDHEN and CDR2 is SYDVKM. Trimming stripped 4 bases from V and 7 bases from J, with 17 bases between. The CDR3 reads CASSSIRQVWNEQFF. For the CDR3, the DNA is TGTGCCAGCAGTTCAATTCGACAGGTTTGGAATGAGCAGTTCTTC.

The chain combines TRBV19 with TRBJ2-7, with D possibly being TRBD2 (6 bases). The CDR3 has 15 residues. V lost 5 bases, J lost 7 bases, and 21 bases lay in between. Germline V lookup: CDR1 LNHDA, CDR2 SQIVND (reference sequence). The chain's CDR3 is CASSPGTSTLIEQYF. The CDR3 DNA reads as TGTGCCAGTAGTCCTGGGACTTCCACGCTTATAGAGCAGTACTTC.

The CDR3 region has the DNA TGCGCCAGCAGCTTGAGGCAGGGGCTCTACAATGAGCAGTTCTTC. Its translation: CASSLRQGLYNEQFF. This rearrangement joins TRBV5-1 to TRBJ2-1, with D perhaps TRBD1 (6 bases). V lost 1 base and J lost 3, with 11 bases in between. The CDR3 extends over 15 amino acids. The V gene's germline CDR1 is SGHRS and CDR2 YFSETQ.

This clone was observed a single time. The chain couples TRBV3-1 (or the pseudogene TRBV3-2) to TRBJ2-6, with D possibly matching TRBD2 (5 bases). This CDR3 has 15 amino acids. The germline V gene encodes CDR1 LGHDT and CDR2 YNNKEL (reference sequence). The ends were cut back, 4 bases at V and 5 bases at J, with 12 bases in the middle. The CDR3 sequence is CASSPGSPWANVLTF. The CDR3 nucleotides are TGTGCCAGCAGCCCGGGGTCTCCGTGGGCCAACGTCCTGACTTTC.

V and J are TRBV7-9 and TRBJ2-7; maybe TRBD1 (6 bases). Per the germline V gene, CDR1 is SEHNR and CDR2 is FQNEAQ (reference sequence). V was trimmed by 1 base and J by 7 bases, leaving 11 bases between them. This CDR3 is 13 amino acids long. The CDR3 spells CASSLVSGEEQYF. The CDR3 nucleotides read TGTGCCAGCAGCTTAGTGTCAGGGGAAGAGCAGTACTTC.

The chain couples TRBV30 to TRBJ1-4; D uncertain. CDR3 length equals 15 residues. The V and J ends lost 3 bases and 8 bases respectively, with 19 bases between them. Per germline, CDR1 GTSNPN and CDR2 SVGIG (reference sequence). The chain's CDR3 is CAWSRPTPAGEKLFF. The CDR3 DNA reads TGTGCCTGGAGCCGGCCCACCCCCGCGGGGGAAAAACTGTTTTTT.

Worth noting for this clone: At one of its ends the junction is not consistent with the germline gene, which may arise from a read error. The V gene is TRBV19, the J gene TRBJ1-5; maybe TRBD1 (5 bases). This CDR3 region has 15 residues. The germline V gene encodes CDR1 LNHDA and CDR2 SQIVND (reference sequence). The CDR3 DNA sequence: TGTGCCAGTAGTCTAGATTATGGGGGGTTCTTGCCCCAGCATTTT. Residues: CASSLDYGGFLPQHF.

The chain recombines TRBV6-5 with TRBJ2-4; D possibly corresponds to TRBD2 (6 bases). Trimming stripped 5 bases from V and 0 bases from J, with 8 bases between. The germline CDR1 and CDR2 sequences are MNHEY and SVGAGI. The CDR3 has 14 residues. The CDR3 region has the DNA TGTGCCAGCAGTCGGGGACTAGCCAAAAACATTCAGTACTTC. This encodes CASSRGLAKNIQYF.